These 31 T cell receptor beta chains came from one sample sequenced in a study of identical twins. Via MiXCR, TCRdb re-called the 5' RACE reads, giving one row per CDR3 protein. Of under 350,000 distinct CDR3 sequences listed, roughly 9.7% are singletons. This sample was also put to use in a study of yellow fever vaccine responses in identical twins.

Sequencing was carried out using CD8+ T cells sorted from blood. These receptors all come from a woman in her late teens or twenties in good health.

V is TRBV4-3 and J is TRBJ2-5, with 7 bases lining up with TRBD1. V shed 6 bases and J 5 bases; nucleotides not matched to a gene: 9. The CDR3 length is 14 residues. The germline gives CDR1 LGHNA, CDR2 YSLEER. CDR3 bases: TGCGCCAGCAGTCCCGACAGGGTTGGCGAGACCCAGTACTTC. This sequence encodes CASSPDRVGETQYF.

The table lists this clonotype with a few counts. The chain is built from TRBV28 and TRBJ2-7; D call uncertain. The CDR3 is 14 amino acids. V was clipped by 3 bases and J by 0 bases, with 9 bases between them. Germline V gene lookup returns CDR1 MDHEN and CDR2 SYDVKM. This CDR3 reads CASSFEFSSYEQYF. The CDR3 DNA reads TGTGCCAGCAGTTTTGAGTTTTCCTCCTACGAGCAGTACTTC.

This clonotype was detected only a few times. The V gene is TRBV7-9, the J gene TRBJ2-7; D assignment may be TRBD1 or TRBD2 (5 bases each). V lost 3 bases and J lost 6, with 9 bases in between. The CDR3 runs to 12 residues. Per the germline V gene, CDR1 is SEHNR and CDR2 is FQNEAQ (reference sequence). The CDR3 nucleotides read TGTGCCAGCAGCTTGGGGGAGACCGAGCAGTACTTC. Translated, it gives CASSLGETEQYF.

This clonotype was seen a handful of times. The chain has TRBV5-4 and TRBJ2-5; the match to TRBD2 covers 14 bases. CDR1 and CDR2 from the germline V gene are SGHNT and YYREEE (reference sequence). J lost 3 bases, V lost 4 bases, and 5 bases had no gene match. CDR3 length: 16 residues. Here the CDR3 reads CASSLGLAGGKETQYF. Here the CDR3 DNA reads TGTGCCAGCAGCCTAGGACTAGCGGGAGGCAAAGAGACCCAGTACTTC.

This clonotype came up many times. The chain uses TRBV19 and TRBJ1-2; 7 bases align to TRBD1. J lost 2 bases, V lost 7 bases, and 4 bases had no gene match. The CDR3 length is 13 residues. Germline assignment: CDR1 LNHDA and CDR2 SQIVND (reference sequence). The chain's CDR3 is CASIGGLNYGYTF. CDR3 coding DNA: TGTGCCAGTATAGGGGGCTTGAACTATGGCTACACCTTC.

The CDR3 bases are TGTGCCAGCAGCTTGCTCCAGCGCCGAGCGGGCACAGATACGCAGTATTTT. The encoded protein is CASSLLQRRAGTDTQYF. This chain joins TRBV5-5 and TRBJ2-3; TRBD2 might be the D (5 bases). Trimming removed 1 base at V and 1 base at J, with 16 bases between. The V gene's germline CDR1 is SGHKS and CDR2 YYEKEE (reference sequence). This CDR3 region has 17 residues.

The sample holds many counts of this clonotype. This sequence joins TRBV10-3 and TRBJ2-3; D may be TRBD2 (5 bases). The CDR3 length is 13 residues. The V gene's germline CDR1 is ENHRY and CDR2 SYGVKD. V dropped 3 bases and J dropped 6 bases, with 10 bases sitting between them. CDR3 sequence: CAISELVRDTQYF. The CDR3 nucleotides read TGTGCCATCAGTGAACTAGTTAGGGATACGCAGTATTTT.

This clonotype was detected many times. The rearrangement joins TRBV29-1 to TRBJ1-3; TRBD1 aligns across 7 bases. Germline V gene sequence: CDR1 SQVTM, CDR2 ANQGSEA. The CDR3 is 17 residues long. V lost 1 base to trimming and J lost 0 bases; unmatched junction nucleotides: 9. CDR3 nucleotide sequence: TGCAGCGTTGAAGGCCCCGGGACAGAGGGCTCTGGAAACACCATATATTTT. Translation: CSVEGPGTEGSGNTIYF.

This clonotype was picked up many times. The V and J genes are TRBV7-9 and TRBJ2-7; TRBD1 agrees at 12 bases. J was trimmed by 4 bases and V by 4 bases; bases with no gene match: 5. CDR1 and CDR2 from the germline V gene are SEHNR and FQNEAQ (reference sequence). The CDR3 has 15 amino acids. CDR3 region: CASSSGQGAHYEQYF. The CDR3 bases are TGTGCCAGCAGCTCGGGACAGGGGGCGCATTACGAGCAGTACTTC.

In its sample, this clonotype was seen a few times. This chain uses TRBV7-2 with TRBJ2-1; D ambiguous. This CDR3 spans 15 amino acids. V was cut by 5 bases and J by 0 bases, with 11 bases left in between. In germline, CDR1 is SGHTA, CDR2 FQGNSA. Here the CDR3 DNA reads TGTGCCAGCAGCCCTTTTAAAAGCTCCTACAATGAGCAGTTCTTC. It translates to CASSPFKSSYNEQFF.

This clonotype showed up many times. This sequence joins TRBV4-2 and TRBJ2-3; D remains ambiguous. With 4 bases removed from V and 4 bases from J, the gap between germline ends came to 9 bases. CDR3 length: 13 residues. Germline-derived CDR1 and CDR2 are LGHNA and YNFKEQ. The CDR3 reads CASSPNAPDTQYF. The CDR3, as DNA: TGTGCCAGCAGCCCTAACGCCCCAGATACGCAGTATTTT.

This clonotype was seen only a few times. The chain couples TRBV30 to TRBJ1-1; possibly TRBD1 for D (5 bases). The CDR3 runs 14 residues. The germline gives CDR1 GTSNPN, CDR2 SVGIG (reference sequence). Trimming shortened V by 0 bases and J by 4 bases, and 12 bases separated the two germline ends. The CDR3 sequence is CAWSVTAGTTEAFF. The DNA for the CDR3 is TGTGCCTGGAGTGTAACGGCCGGGACCACTGAAGCTTTCTTT.

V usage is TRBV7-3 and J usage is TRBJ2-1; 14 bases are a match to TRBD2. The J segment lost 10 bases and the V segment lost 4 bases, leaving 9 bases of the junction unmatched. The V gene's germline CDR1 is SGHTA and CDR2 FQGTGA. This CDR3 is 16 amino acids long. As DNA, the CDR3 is TGTGCCAGCAGCTCCATCGGGACTAGCGGGGGAACCGAGCAGTTCTTC. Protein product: CASSSIGTSGGTEQFF.

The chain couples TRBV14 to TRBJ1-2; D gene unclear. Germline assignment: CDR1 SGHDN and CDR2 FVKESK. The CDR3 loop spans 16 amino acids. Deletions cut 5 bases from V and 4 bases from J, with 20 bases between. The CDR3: CASSAILDGPTYGYTF. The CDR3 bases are TGTGCCAGCAGCGCGATCCTTGACGGTCCAACCTATGGCTACACCTTC.

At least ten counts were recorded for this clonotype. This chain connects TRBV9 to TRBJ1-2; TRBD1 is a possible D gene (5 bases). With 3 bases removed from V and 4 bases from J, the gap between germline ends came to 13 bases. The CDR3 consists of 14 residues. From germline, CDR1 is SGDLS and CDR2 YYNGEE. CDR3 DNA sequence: TGTGCCAGCAGCGACTCACAGGCACCCTATGGCTACACCTTC. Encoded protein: CASSDSQAPYGYTF.

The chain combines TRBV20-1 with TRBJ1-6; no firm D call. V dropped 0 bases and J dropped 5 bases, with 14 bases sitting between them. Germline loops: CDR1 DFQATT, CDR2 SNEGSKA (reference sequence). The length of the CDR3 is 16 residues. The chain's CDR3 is CSARDARAVDNSPLHF. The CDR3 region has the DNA TGCAGTGCTAGAGATGCTCGGGCAGTGGATAATTCACCCCTCCACTTT.

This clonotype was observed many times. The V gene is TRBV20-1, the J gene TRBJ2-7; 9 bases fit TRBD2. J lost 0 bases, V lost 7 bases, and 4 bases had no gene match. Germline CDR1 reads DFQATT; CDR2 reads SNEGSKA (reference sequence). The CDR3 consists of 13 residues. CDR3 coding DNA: TGCAGTGGGAGACTAGCGGACTCCTACGAGCAGTACTTC. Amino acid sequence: CSGRLADSYEQYF.

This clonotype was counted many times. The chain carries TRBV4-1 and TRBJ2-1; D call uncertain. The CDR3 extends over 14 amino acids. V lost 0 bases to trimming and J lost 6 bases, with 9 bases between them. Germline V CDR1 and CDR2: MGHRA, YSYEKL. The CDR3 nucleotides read TGCGCCAGCAGCCAAGACCCCGGGCCCAATGAGCAGTTCTTC. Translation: CASSQDPGPNEQFF.

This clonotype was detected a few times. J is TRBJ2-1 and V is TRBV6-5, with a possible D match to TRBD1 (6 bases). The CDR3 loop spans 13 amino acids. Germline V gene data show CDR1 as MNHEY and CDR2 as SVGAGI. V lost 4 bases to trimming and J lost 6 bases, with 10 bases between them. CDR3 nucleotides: TGTGCCAGCAGTTTCCGGGACATCAATGAGCAGTTCTTC. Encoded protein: CASSFRDINEQFF.

The CDR3 here is CASSQGPPGTYYEQYF. CDR3 DNA sequence: TGCGCCAGCAGCCAAGGACCTCCCGGGACATACTACGAGCAGTACTTC. The chain employs TRBV4-1 and TRBJ2-7, with D perhaps TRBD1 (6 bases). The germline V gene has CDR1 MGHRA and CDR2 YSYEKL. This CDR3 has 16 residues. V was trimmed by 1 base and J by 3 bases, leaving 16 bases between them.

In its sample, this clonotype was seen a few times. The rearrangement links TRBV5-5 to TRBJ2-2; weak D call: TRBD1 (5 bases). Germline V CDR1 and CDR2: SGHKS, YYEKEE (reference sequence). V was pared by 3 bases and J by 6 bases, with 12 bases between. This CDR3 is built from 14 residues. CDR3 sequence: CASSSDMGSGELFF. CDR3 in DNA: TGTGCCAGCAGCTCGGACATGGGGTCCGGGGAGCTGTTTTTT.

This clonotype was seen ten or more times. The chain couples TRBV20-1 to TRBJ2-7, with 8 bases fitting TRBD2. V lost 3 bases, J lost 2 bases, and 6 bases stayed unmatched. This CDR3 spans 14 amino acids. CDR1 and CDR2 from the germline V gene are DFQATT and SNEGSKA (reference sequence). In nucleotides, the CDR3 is TGCAGTGCTAGTTCTAGCGGGCTGACCTACGAGCAGTACTTC. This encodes CSASSSGLTYEQYF.

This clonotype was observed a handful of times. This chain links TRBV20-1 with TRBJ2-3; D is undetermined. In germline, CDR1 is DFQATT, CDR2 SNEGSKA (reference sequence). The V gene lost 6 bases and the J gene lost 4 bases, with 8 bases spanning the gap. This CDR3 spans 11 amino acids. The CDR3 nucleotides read TGCAGTGCGACTGGCGCAGATACGCAGTATTTT. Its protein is CSATGADTQYF.

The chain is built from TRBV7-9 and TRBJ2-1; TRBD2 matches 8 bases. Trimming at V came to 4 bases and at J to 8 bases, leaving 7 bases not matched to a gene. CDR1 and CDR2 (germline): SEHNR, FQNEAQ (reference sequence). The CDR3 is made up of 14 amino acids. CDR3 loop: CASSSGTSVHEQFF. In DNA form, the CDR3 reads TGTGCCAGCAGCTCCGGGACTAGTGTCCATGAGCAGTTCTTC.

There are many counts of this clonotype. The CDR3 protein is CASSPAGNYEQYF. CDR3 DNA: TGTGCCAGCAGCCCGGCGGGGAACTACGAGCAGTACTTC. J is TRBJ2-7 and V is TRBV7-9, with D possibly TRBD2 on 6 matching bases. The CDR3 has 13 amino acids. The germline V gene encodes CDR1 SEHNR and CDR2 FQNEAQ (reference sequence). V was clipped by 5 bases and J by 3 bases, with 11 bases between them. The variable domain in full, with the rest retrieved from reference TRBV7-9 and TRBJ2-7, is DTGVSQNPRHKITKRGQNVTFRCDPISEHNRLYWYRQTLGQGPEFLTYFQNEAQLEKSRLLSDRFSAERPKGSFSTLEIQRTEQGDSAMYLCASSPAGNYEQYFGPGTRLTVT.

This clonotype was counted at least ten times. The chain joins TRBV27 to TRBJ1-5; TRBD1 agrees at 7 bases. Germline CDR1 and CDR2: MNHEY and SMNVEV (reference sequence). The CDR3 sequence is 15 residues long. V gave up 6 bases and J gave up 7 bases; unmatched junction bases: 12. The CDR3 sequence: CASSPGGGLHQPQHF. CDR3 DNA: TGTGCCAGCAGCCCAGGGGGGGGGCTGCACCAGCCCCAGCATTTT.

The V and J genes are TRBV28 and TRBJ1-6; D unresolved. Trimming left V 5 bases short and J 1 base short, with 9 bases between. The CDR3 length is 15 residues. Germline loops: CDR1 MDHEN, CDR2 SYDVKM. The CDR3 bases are TGTGCCAGCAGTCTAGGGCTTTCCTATAATTCACCCCTCCACTTT. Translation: CASSLGLSYNSPLHF.

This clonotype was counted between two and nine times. This CDR3 reads CASSLQRAALGEQYF. The CDR3 DNA is TGTGCCAGCAGTCTCCAAAGGGCAGCGCTGGGGGAGCAGTACTTC. This sequence joins TRBV27 and TRBJ2-7, with unresolved D. The CDR3 length is 15 residues. In germline, CDR1 is MNHEY, CDR2 SMNVEV (reference sequence). The V end lost 5 bases, the J end lost 7 bases, and 21 bases lay between the germline ends.

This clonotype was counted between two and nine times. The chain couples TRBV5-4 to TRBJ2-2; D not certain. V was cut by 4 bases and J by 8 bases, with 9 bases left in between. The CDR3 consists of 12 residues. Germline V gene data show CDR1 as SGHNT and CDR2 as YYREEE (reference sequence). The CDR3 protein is CASSPAWGELFF. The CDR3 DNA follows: TGTGCCAGCAGCCCCGCCTGGGGGGAGCTGTTTTTT.

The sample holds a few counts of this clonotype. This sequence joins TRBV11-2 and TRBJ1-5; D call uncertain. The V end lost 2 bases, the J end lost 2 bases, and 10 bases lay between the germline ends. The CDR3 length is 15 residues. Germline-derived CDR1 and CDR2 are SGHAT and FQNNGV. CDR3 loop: CASSLNAAGNQPQHF. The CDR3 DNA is TGTGCCAGCAGCTTAAATGCTGCGGGCAATCAGCCCCAGCATTTT.

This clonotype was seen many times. CDR3 protein: CSVAERQTGANVLTF. In DNA, the CDR3 is TGCAGCGTTGCGGAGAGGCAAACTGGGGCCAACGTCCTGACTTTC. The chain joins TRBV29-1 to TRBJ2-6, with no clear D. Looked up from germline, CDR1 is SQVTM and CDR2 is ANQGSEA. V was clipped by 4 bases and J by 2 bases, with 12 bases between them. This CDR3 has 15 amino acids. Full variable domain (remainder filled in from reference TRBV29-1 and TRBJ2-6): SAVISQKPSRDICQRGTSLTIQCQVDSQVTMMFWYRQQPGQSLTLIATANQGSEATYESGFVIDKFPISRPNLTFSTLTVSNMSPEDSSIYLCSVAERQTGANVLTFGAGSRLTVL.